The 18 T cell receptor beta chains below were found in one sample sequenced in a study of shared clonotypes between healthy human individuals. Data came from immunoSEQ multiplex PCR; TCRdb stores just in-frame clones and leaves some out. In the table there are about 2,500,000 clones, roughly 92% of which are singletons. The sequenced sample was naive CD4+ T cells sorted from blood. Subset noted: CD45RA+ positively selected. The receptors were gathered from a man aged 18 to 30 in good health.

The rearrangement uses TRBV6-5 and TRBJ1-2; D call uncertain. The germline CDR1 and CDR2 sequences are MNHEY and SVGAGI. V gave up 0 bases and J gave up 11 bases, with 7 bases separating them. This CDR3 has 11 residues. The CDR3 is CASSYSGHYTF. The CDR3 DNA is TGTGCCAGCAGTTACTCAGGCCATTACACCTTC.

The V call is TRBV11-3, the J call TRBJ2-3; TRBD2 matches 8 bases. This CDR3 has 14 residues. Germline CDR1 and CDR2: SGHNT and YENEEA. The trim removed 5 bases at V and 4 bases at J, leaving 5 bases unmatched. The CDR3 loop is CASSPGGPSDTQYF. CDR3 coding DNA: TGTGCCAGCAGCCCGGGGGGGCCATCAGATACGCAGTATTTT.

The chain joins TRBV5-6 to TRBJ2-2; D gene unclear. The germline CDR1 and CDR2 sequences are SGHDT and YYEEEE. V shed 0 bases and J shed 6 bases, with 12 bases lying between them. The CDR3 has 15 amino acids. The CDR3, as DNA: TGTGCCAGCAGCTTGGTCCAGAAACCGGCCGGGGAGCTGTTTTTT. Translated: CASSLVQKPAGELFF. The full variable domain, its missing parts supplied by reference TRBV5-6 and TRBJ2-2, is DAGVTQSPTHLIKTRGQQVTLRCSPKSGHDTVSWYQQALGQGPQFIFQYYEEEERQRGNFPDRFSGHQFPNYSSELNVNALLLGDSALYLCASSLVQKPAGELFFGEGSRLTVL.

The V call is TRBV28, the J call TRBJ1-4; D is uncertain. CDR3 length: 15 residues. From germline, CDR1 is MDHEN and CDR2 SYDVKM. The V end was cut by 6 bases, the J end by 6 bases, with 17 bases between. This CDR3 reads CASSRAGSGDEKLFF. CDR3 bases: TGTGCCAGCAGCCGAGCGGGGAGCGGAGATGAAAAACTGTTTTTT.

This chain connects TRBV2 to TRBJ2-5; D call uncertain. V lost 7 bases and J lost 2, with 14 bases in between. The CDR3 loop spans 14 amino acids. Germline V gene data show CDR1 as SNHLY and CDR2 as FYNNEI. The CDR3 DNA is TGTGCCAGCACAGGCCAAAAGGCACAAGAGACCCAGTACTTC. The encoded protein is CASTGQKAQETQYF.

This clone was observed once. The chain couples TRBV29-1 to TRBJ2-3; unclear D gene. CDR3 length equals 13 residues. With 7 bases removed from V and 0 bases from J, the gap between germline ends came to 11 bases. CDR1 SQVTM and CDR2 ANQGSEA come from the germline V gene. The CDR3, as DNA: TGCAGCGCCTCGTCAGCGAGCACAGATACGCAGTATTTT. Translated: CSASSASTDTQYF.

The genes are TRBV30 and TRBJ1-5, with TRBD1 identical over 8 bases. This CDR3 has 15 residues. Trimming cost V 0 bases and J 6 bases; bases outside gene matches: 7. The germline gives CDR1 GTSNPN, CDR2 SVGIG (reference sequence). Here the CDR3 reads CAWSVTDRVIQPQHF. CDR3 nucleotides: TGTGCCTGGAGTGTAACGGACAGGGTGATTCAGCCCCAGCATTTT.

V is TRBV19 and J is TRBJ1-1, with D perhaps TRBD1 (5 bases). This CDR3 spans 16 amino acids. The V gene's germline CDR1 is LNHDA and CDR2 SQIVND (reference sequence). Trimming pared 0 bases from V and 1 base from J, leaving 12 bases between. The CDR3 nucleotides read TGTGCCAGTAGTATAGATCTGAGGGGTGGGAACACTGAAGCTTTCTTT. This translates into CASSIDLRGGNTEAFF.

In regard to this clone: This sample also contains other DNA sequences that code for the same CDR3. V and J are TRBV10-3 and TRBJ2-5; the D is unclear. From germline, CDR1 is ENHRY and CDR2 SYGVKD. The CDR3 is 11 amino acids. The ends were cut back, 5 bases at V and 5 bases at J, with 6 bases in the middle. CDR3 coding DNA: TGTGCCATCAGTACCGGGGAGACCCAGTACTTC. Translating it yields CAISTGETQYF.

The J gene is TRBJ2-1, the V gene TRBV5-6; the match to TRBD2 covers 8 bases. J was trimmed by 0 bases and V by 1 base; bases with no gene match: 0. There are 15 residues in the CDR3. In germline, CDR1 is SGHDT, CDR2 YYEEEE. The CDR3 DNA sequence: TGTGCCAGCAGCTTGCGGGGGGGCTCCTACAATGAGCAGTTCTTC. Encoded protein: CASSLRGGSYNEQFF.

The chain employs TRBV30 and TRBJ2-2; a weak D match, TRBD2 (5 bases). The V end lost 3 bases, the J end lost 4 bases, and 15 bases lay between the germline ends. This CDR3 contains 15 residues. Germline V gene data show CDR1 as GTSNPN and CDR2 as SVGIG (reference sequence). The CDR3 region has the DNA TGTGCCTGGAGGAAGGGAGAGACCTTCACCGGGGAGCTGTTTTTT. This translates into CAWRKGETFTGELFF.

The chain carries TRBV27 and TRBJ2-7; TRBD1 aligns across 7 bases. This CDR3 has 12 residues. The trim removed 3 bases at V and 6 bases at J, leaving 2 bases unmatched. The germline CDR1 and CDR2 sequences are MNHEY and SMNVEV (reference sequence). The CDR3 loop is CASSFTGVEQYF. CDR3 sequence (DNA): TGTGCCAGCAGTTTCACAGGGGTCGAGCAGTACTTC.

V gene TRBV18 combines with J gene TRBJ1-1; D is undetermined. V lost 6 bases and J 5 bases, leaving 19 bases between the germline ends. Germline-derived CDR1 and CDR2 are KGHSH and LQKENI. The CDR3 is 15 amino acids. CDR3 residues: CASSTSGGGITEAFF. DNA for the CDR3: TGTGCCAGCTCTACCTCCGGAGGAGGTATAACTGAAGCTTTCTTT.

The chain employs TRBV7-6 and TRBJ2-1; 14 nucleotides agree with TRBD2. Per the germline V gene, CDR1 is SGHVS and CDR2 is FNYEAQ. Trimming cost V 4 bases and J 0 bases; bases outside gene matches: 11. The CDR3 consists of 20 residues. The CDR3 loop is CASSWQTSGGVGSSYNEQFF. CDR3 nucleotides: TGTGCCAGCAGCTGGCAGACTAGCGGGGGGGTCGGGAGCTCCTACAATGAGCAGTTCTTC.

The chain has TRBV5-4 and TRBJ2-1; the D gene is possibly TRBD1 (6 bases). The CDR3 has 15 amino acids. Trimming stripped 4 bases from V and 0 bases from J, with 11 bases between. The germline V gene has CDR1 SGHNT and CDR2 YYREEE (reference sequence). The CDR3 loop is CASSQDSYSYNEQFF. The CDR3 DNA reads TGTGCCAGCAGCCAGGACAGTTACTCCTACAATGAGCAGTTCTTC. Complete variable domain (other parts from reference TRBV5-4 and TRBJ2-1): ETGVTQSPTHLIKTRGQQVTLRCSSQSGHNTVSWYQQALGQGPQFIFQYYREEENGRGNFPPRFSGLQFPNYSSELNVNALELDDSALYLCASSQDSYSYNEQFFGPGTRLTVL.

The chain couples TRBV7-9 to TRBJ2-1, with 10 bases matching TRBD2. From germline, CDR1 is SEHNR and CDR2 FQNEAQ (reference sequence). The CDR3 has 15 amino acids. V trimming: 2 bases; J trimming: 7 bases; junction bases outside the gene matches: 5. The DNA for the CDR3 is TGTGCCAGCAGCTTATCTCTAGCGGGAGTTAATGAGCAGTTCTTC. Translating gives CASSLSLAGVNEQFF.

The count of this clone is one. CDR3 nucleotide sequence: TGCAGCGTTTTAAGTGGGACAGGGGCCCGGCAGCCCCAGCATTTT. This codes for CSVLSGTGARQPQHF. The chain carries TRBV29-1 and TRBJ1-5; 10 nucleotides align to TRBD1. Germline CDR1 is SQVTM and CDR2 is ANQGSEA. This CDR3 has 15 residues. V shed 5 bases, J shed 7 bases, and the junction held 11 bases outside the gene matches.

The rearrangement links TRBV7-9 to TRBJ2-1; the D gene is possibly TRBD1 (6 bases). The V end was cut by 5 bases, the J end by 0 bases, with 17 bases between. The CDR3 is made up of 17 amino acids. Germline values: CDR1 SEHNR, CDR2 FQNEAQ (reference sequence). CDR3 sequence reads: CASSHLIGQSSYNEQFF. The CDR3 DNA reads TGTGCCAGCAGCCACCTTATCGGACAGAGCTCCTACAATGAGCAGTTCTTC.